These T cell receptor beta chains were read from a single sample in a study of a mutant IDH1 vaccine in newly diagnosed glioma. Antigen specificity for these receptors is unknown. Some clones are missing from TCRdb's copy, which holds only in-frame ones; the method was immunoSEQ multiplex PCR. The repertoire consists of about 37,000 clones, with about 79% occurring once and the leading ten covering 20% to 25%. The input for sequencing was PBMCs, taken from a glioma patient whose treatment included an IDH1 peptide vaccine. These receptors all stem from a man aged 25 to 45 with glioma. Each CDR3 is given without its conserved first and last residue. Clone size is stated in some rows and not others, as once, few, many or a class when expanded.

V	J	size	CDR3
TRBV7-2	TRBJ2-1	.	ASSLERGYEQF
TRBV2	TRBJ2-3	.	ACTISGRARGGTDTQY
TRBV19	TRBJ2-2	once	ASSMTSGINTGELF
TRBV2	TRBJ2-1	.	ASNRQGWDNEQF
TRBV28	TRBJ2-7	.	ASIPGAWAYEQY
TRBV6-5	TRBJ2-3	.	ASSQTGGRADTQY
TRBV28	TRBJ1-5	.	ASSLKGTGPLGNQPQH
TRBV11-2	TRBJ1-2	once	ASSFPPAAGGYT
TRBV30	TRBJ2-7	.	AWSVRDRASHEQY
TRBV25-1	TRBJ2-2	.	ASSGYKNTGELF
TRBV19	TRBJ1-1	.	ASSIWGEDTEAF
TRBV29-1	TRBJ2-5	.	SRSGARETQY
TRBV19	TRBJ1-2	.	ASSITDPRERYGYT
TRBV7-3	TRBJ2-3	.	ASSSGSRTDTQY
TRBV4-1	TRBJ1-1	.	ASSQDRDSARNTEAF
TRBV5-1	TRBJ1-1	.	ASISGTGLNTEAF
TRBV7-8	TRBJ1-3	.	ASSLSSPDSGNTIY
TRBV19	TRBJ2-1	.	ASNPGQSSYNEQF
TRBV7-9	TRBJ2-7	few	ASSLLRGFHYEQY
TRBV6-6	TRBJ2-5	.	ASSYSGGLEETQY
TRBV7-9	TRBJ2-5	few	ASSLEVTQY
TRBV2	TRBJ2-7	few	ASSDTRLTYEQY
TRBV5-1	TRBJ1-1	few	ASSLGRGPTEAF
TRBV19	TRBJ1-5	.	ASSARDRGVQPQH
TRBV4-2	TRBJ2-2	.	ASSQVEDGELF
TRBV5-6	TRBJ2-7	.	ASSLEDRPYEQY
TRBV11-2	TRBJ2-7	.	ASSLGAANSYEQY
TRBV6-6	TRBJ2-7	.	ASSYSSVSDEQY
TRBV7-9	TRBJ1-5	once	ASGQQSQPQH
TRBV5-4	TRBJ2-5	.	ASSFQRGRGEETQY
TRBV5-1	TRBJ1-1	few	ASDRDRGNTEAF
TRBV7-2	TRBJ2-5	once	ASSSARGGGQGETQY
TRBV9	TRBJ1-3	.	ASSALGGAGNTIY
TRBV7-2	TRBJ1-5	.	ASSLAGSTPLTSQH
TRBV2	TRBJ2-3	.	ASTRLSFGTDTQY
TRBV19	TRBJ1-2	once	ASSIQGAAGYT
TRBV4-3	TRBJ1-4	.	ASSPLWDREGEKLF